The sample holds a few counts of the clone carrying this T cell receptor (beta chain). Its antigen remains unknown. The sample comes from a study of blood T cells in healthy people across ages. Whole-study findings and limits: Both higher diversity and more naive CD4+ cells marked long-lived donors when set against aged donors.

Alongside a J-beta primer mix, a sample-barcoded 5' primer served in a second PCR lasting roughly 7 to 12 cycles. TCRdb analysed the 5' RACE reads with MiXCR anew, one entry per CDR3 protein. Among around 620,000 distinct CDR3 sequences, approximately 27% were seen once, and the ten largest hold 15% to 20%. In germline, CDR1 is SGHDN, CDR2 FVKESK. The CDR3 is made up of 13 amino acids. V dropped 8 bases and J dropped 3; count of bases not matched to a gene: 4. Sequencing was done on a sample of blood. The chain joins TRBV14 to TRBJ2-1, with 7 bases that match TRBD2. The sequence was collected from a woman in her seventies in good health. CDR3 bases: TGTGCCAGCGGGACTAACTTCTACAATGAGCAGTTCTTC. Translating it yields CASGTNFYNEQFF.